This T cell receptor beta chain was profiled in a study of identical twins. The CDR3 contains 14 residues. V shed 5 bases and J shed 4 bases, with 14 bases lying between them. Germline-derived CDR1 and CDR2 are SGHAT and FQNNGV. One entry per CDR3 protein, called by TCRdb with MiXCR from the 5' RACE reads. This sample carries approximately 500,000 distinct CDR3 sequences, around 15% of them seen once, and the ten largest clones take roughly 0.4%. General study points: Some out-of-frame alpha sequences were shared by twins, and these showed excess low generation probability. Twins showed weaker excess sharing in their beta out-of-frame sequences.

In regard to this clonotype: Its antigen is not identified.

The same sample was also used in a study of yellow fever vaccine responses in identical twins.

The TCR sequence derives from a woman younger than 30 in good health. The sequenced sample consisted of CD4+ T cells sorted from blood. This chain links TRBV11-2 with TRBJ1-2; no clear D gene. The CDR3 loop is CASSETQVSYGYTF. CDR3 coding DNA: TGTGCCAGCAGCGAGACCCAGGTGTCCTATGGCTACACCTTC.